Listed below are T cell receptor beta chains from one sample, sequenced in a study of T cell changes during pregnancy in multiple sclerosis. Repertoires were generated with immunoSEQ multiplex PCR, while TCRdb's copy carries only in-frame clones and drops some. The repertoire holds fewer than 110,000 clones, with about 90% as singletons. The sequencing here drew on peripheral blood, taken in the second trimester of pregnancy. These receptors were taken from a female donor with multiple sclerosis, enrolled in a pregnancy study. The CDR3 runs from the conserved cysteine through the conserved F or W. The D gene is left open where the match is weak. Part of the rows lack a size; the others show once, few, many or a class for expanded clones.

clone_size	d_call	v_call	j_call	cdr3_aa	cdr3_nt
-	-	TRBV4-3	TRBJ2-1	CASSLQGLRGGDEQFF	TGCGCCAGCAGCCTTCAGGGGCTCAGGGGCGGCGATGAGCAGTTCTTC
-	TRBD1	TRBV6-4	TRBJ1-4	CAALRTGREKLFF	TGTGCCGCCCTCCGGACAGGAAGGGAAAAACTGTTTTTT
-	TRBD1	TRBV19	TRBJ1-1	CASRDRGRTEAFF	TGTGCCAGCCGGGACAGGGGGCGAACTGAAGCTTTCTTT
-	-	TRBV27	TRBJ1-5	CASSRGQSNQPQHF	TGTGCCAGCAGTAGAGGACAGAGCAATCAGCCCCAGCATTTT
-	TRBD2	TRBV23-1	TRBJ2-7	CASSHPDCGLASYEQYF	TGCGCCAGCAGTCATCCCGATTGTGGACTAGCCTCCTACGAGCAGTACTTC
-	TRBD2	TRBV11-2	TRBJ2-1	CASSFSGSAGEQFF	TGTGCCAGCAGCTTTAGCGGGAGCGCGGGTGAGCAGTTCTTC
-	-	TRBV7-2	TRBJ2-5	CASSLARGETQYF	TGTGCCAGCAGCTTAGCCAGGGGAGAGACCCAGTACTTC
-	TRBD2	TRBV6-5	TRBJ2-1	CASSYGAAGDEQFF	TGTGCCAGCAGTTACGGGGCTGCGGGGGATGAGCAGTTCTTC
-	TRBD2	TRBV5-8	TRBJ2-5	CASSLSTWASGETQYF	TGTGCCAGCAGCTTGTCGACCTGGGCTAGCGGAGAGACCCAGTACTTC
-	TRBD2	TRBV9	TRBJ2-1	CASSRAGDFYNEQFF	TGTGCCAGCAGCAGAGCGGGGGATTTCTACAATGAGCAGTTCTTC
-	TRBD2	TRBV2	TRBJ2-7	CASSEGAGFYEQYF	TGTGCCAGCAGTGAGGGAGCGGGATTTTACGAGCAGTACTTC
-	-	TRBV29-1	TRBJ1-5	CSVEVTANQPQHF	TGCAGCGTTGAAGTGACAGCAAATCAGCCCCAGCATTTT
-	-	TRBV5-1	TRBJ2-1	CASSSGELHPSFQSNEQFF	TGCGCCAGCAGCTCCGGCGAACTACACCCTAGCTTCCAAAGCAATGAGCAGTTCTTC
-	-	TRBV4-1	TRBJ2-7	CASSQERAYEQYF	TGCGCCAGCAGCCAAGAGCGGGCCTACGAGCAGTACTTC
-	TRBD2	TRBV7-8	TRBJ2-3	CASSLARVAGGTDTQYF	TGTGCCAGCAGCTTAGCGAGGGTAGCGGGAGGCACAGATACGCAGTATTTT
-	-	TRBV13	TRBJ2-1	CASSLSGEQFF	TGTGCCAGCAGCCTTAGCGGAGAGCAGTTCTTC
-	TRBD2	TRBV9	TRBJ2-1	CASSVASGANNEQFF	TGTGCCAGCAGCGTAGCGAGCGGGGCTAACAATGAGCAGTTCTTC
-	TRBD2	TRBV5-6	TRBJ2-1	CASISRDYYNEQFF	TGTGCCAGCATATCGCGGGACTACTACAATGAGCAGTTCTTC
-	TRBD1	TRBV5-6	TRBJ2-4	CASSLGTGTTKNIQYF	TGTGCCAGCAGCTTGGGGACAGGGACCACCAAAAACATTCAGTACTTC
-	TRBD1	TRBV5-1	TRBJ2-7	CASSFFGTGYEQYF	TGCGCCAGCAGCTTCTTCGGGACAGGATACGAGCAGTACTTC
-	-	TRBV28	TRBJ1-4	CASTRTENEKLFF	TGTGCCAGCACTCGGACAGAGAATGAAAAACTGTTTTTT
-	-	TRBV18	TRBJ1-4	CASSQGRPRDEKLFF	TGTGCCAGCTCACAAGGCAGGCCGCGGGATGAAAAACTGTTTTTT
-	-	TRBV4-2	TRBJ1-2	CASSHDLTANYGYTF	TGTGCCAGCAGCCACGATTTGACTGCAAACTATGGCTACACCTTC
-	TRBD1	TRBV2	TRBJ2-7	CANSPPGQDEQYF	TGTGCCAACTCCCCTCCGGGACAGGACGAGCAGTACTTC
-	-	TRBV2	TRBJ1-1	CASSGDGGYTEAFF	TGTGCCAGCAGTGGGGACGGGGGATACACTGAAGCTTTCTTT
-	-	TRBV18	TRBJ1-1	CASSPFGGRGIGTEAFF	TGTGCCAGCTCACCGTTCGGGGGGCGCGGGATAGGCACTGAAGCTTTCTTT
-	-	TRBV5-4	TRBJ1-1	CASSPPLGMPTEAFF	TGTGCCAGCAGCCCCCCCTTGGGCATGCCCACTGAAGCTTTCTTT
-	-	TRBV15	TRBJ2-3	CATSRGGGAVRDTQYF	TGTGCCACCAGCAGAGGGGGGGGCGCCGTCAGAGATACGCAGTATTTT
-	-	TRBV5-1	TRBJ2-2	CASSTTGELFF	TGCGCCAGCAGTACTACCGGGGAGCTGTTTTTT
-	TRBD2	TRBV27	TRBJ2-5	CASSRTGPREKTQYF	TGTGCCAGCAGCCGGACGGGACCGCGGGAGAAGACCCAGTACTTC
-	TRBD1	TRBV5-1	TRBJ1-4	CASSLLGRGLTMVDEKLFF	TGCGCCAGCAGCTTGTTAGGCAGGGGGTTAACGATGGTGGATGAAAAACTGTTTTTT
-	TRBD2	TRBV28	TRBJ2-1	CASTVGLAANEQFF	TGTGCCAGCACCGTGGGACTAGCGGCCAATGAGCAGTTCTTC
-	-	TRBV27	TRBJ1-2	CASSGYGGSYGYTF	TGTGCCAGCAGTGGTTATGGGGGGAGCTATGGCTACACCTTC
-	-	TRBV27	TRBJ2-2	CASSVDRNTGELFF	TGTGCCAGCAGCGTAGACAGGAACACCGGGGAGCTGTTTTTT
-	-	TRBV6-5	TRBJ2-3	CASSYLSTDTQYF	TGTGCCAGCAGTTACCTTAGCACAGATACGCAGTATTTT
-	-	TRBV14	TRBJ2-7	CASSPTQGLAARYEQYF	TGTGCCAGCAGCCCTACCCAGGGGCTAGCGGCACGATACGAGCAGTACTTC
-	TRBD1	TRBV5-6	TRBJ2-5	CASSFRDRSKETQYF	TGTGCCAGCAGTTTCCGGGACAGGAGTAAAGAGACCCAGTACTTC
-	-	TRBV6-5	TRBJ2-3	CASSYLGSTDTQYF	TGTGCCAGCAGTTACCTCGGGAGCACAGATACGCAGTATTTT
-	TRBD2	TRBV9	TRBJ2-7	CASVFGWTSGRASSYEQYF	TGTGCCAGCGTCTTTGGTTGGACTAGCGGGAGGGCGAGCTCCTACGAGCAGTACTTC
-	-	TRBV2	TRBJ2-3	CASSRGTDTQYF	TGTGCCAGCTCTCGGGGCACAGATACGCAGTATTTT
-	-	TRBV6-5	TRBJ1-5	CASSPTGDSNQPQHF	TGTGCCAGCAGTCCTACAGGTGATAGCAATCAGCCCCAGCATTTT
-	-	TRBV27	TRBJ2-1	CASSFNSYNEQFF	TGTGCCAGCAGTTTCAACTCCTACAATGAGCAGTTCTTC
-	-	TRBV7-2	TRBJ2-4	CASSHPAPSAQYF	TGTGCCAGCAGCCATCCCGCCCCTAGCGCACAGTACTTC
-	TRBD1	TRBV4-1	TRBJ1-5	CASSQEWGQGAWGNQPQHF	TGCGCCAGCAGCCAAGAATGGGGGCAGGGGGCGTGGGGCAATCAGCCCCAGCATTTT
-	-	TRBV7-2	TRBJ2-7	CASSSSLAYGDEQYF	TGTGCCAGCAGCTCATCACTAGCTTACGGGGACGAGCAGTACTTC
-	TRBD1	TRBV5-1	TRBJ2-7	CASSEFQGAGYEQYF	TGCGCCAGCAGCGAGTTCCAGGGGGCTGGCTACGAGCAGTACTTC
-	-	TRBV10-3	TRBJ2-2	CAISEPGLITGELFF	TGTGCCATCAGTGAACCGGGACTTATCACCGGGGAGCTGTTTTTT
-	-	TRBV2	TRBJ1-1	CASSPFGGEQEAFF	TGTGCCAGCAGCCCCTTTGGGGGGGAGCAAGAAGCTTTCTTT
-	TRBD1	TRBV5-3	TRBJ2-5	CALDRTGLETQYF	TGTGCCCTGGATAGGACAGGGCTGGAGACCCAGTACTTC
once	-	TRBV7-8	TRBJ2-6	CASSFLFGPNSGANVLTF	TGTGCCAGCAGCTTTCTTTTTGGGCCGAACTCTGGGGCCAACGTCCTGACTTTC
-	TRBD1	TRBV28	TRBJ1-5	CASSFPTGQGAQPQHF	TGTGCCAGCAGTTTCCCAACGGGACAGGGTGCTCAGCCCCAGCATTTT
-	-	TRBV5-1	TRBJ2-7	CASSYGTSSYEQYF	TGCGCCAGCAGCTACGGGACTTCTTCTTACGAGCAGTACTTC
-	TRBD1	TRBV2	TRBJ1-4	CASNLRQGREEKLFF	TGTGCCAGCAACCTCAGACAGGGGAGGGAAGAAAAACTGTTTTTT
-	TRBD2	TRBV5-6	TRBJ2-7	CARGGLLDEQYF	TGTGCCAGGGGAGGGCTTCTTGACGAGCAGTACTTC